This note documents a single T cell receptor beta chain sequence. Its antigen is undetermined. Some clones are missing from TCRdb's copy, which holds only in-frame ones; the method was immunoSEQ multiplex PCR. Seen here are approximately 65,000 clones, less than 95% observed once, and the top ten hold 10%. Described time point: cycle 4 day 1 (C4D1), after more than 5 weeks of nivolumab. All patients relapsed after autologous stem cell transplantation, and brentuximab vedotin exposure varied. These data are taken from a study of PD-1 blockade in classical Hodgkin lymphoma. Study findings and constraints: Any patient who commenced nivolumab under 1 year after ASCT was excluded. Before treatment, complete responders showed about the same diversity as newly diagnosed patients. Newly diagnosed patients were reported to exhibit reduced baseline TCR diversity relative to healthy donors. CD4+ but not CD8+ TCR diversity rose significantly by C4D1.

Deletions cut 8 bases from V and 7 bases from J, with 12 bases between. Germline CDR1 reads MNHEY; CDR2 reads SVGAGI. This CDR3 is 12 amino acids long. J is TRBJ1-3 and V is TRBV6-5; D call uncertain. Sequenced here: peripheral blood mononuclear cells (PBMCs), sampled before the fourth cycle of nivolumab. The receptor was isolated from a human donor with classical Hodgkin lymphoma. The DNA of the CDR3 is TGTGCCAGCCGTGGGCGCGCGAACACCATATATTTT. Its protein product is CASRGRANTIYF.